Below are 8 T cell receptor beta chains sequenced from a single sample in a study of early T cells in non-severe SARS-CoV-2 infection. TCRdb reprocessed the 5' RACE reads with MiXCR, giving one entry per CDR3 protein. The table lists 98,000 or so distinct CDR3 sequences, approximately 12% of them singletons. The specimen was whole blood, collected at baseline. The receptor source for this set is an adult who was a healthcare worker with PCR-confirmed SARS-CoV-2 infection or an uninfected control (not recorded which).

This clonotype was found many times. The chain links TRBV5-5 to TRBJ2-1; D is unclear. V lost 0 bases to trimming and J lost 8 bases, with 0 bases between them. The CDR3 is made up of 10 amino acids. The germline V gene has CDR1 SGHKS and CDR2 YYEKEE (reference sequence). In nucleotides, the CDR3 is TGTGCCAGCAGCTTGGATGAGCAGTTCTTC. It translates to CASSLDEQFF.

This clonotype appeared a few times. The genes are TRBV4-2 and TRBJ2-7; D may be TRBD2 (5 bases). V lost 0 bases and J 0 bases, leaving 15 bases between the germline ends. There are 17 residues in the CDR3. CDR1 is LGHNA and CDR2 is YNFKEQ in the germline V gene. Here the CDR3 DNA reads TGTGCCAGCAGCCAAGATGAGGGCGGAACCGGCTCCTACGAGCAGTACTTC. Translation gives CASSQDEGGTGSYEQYF.

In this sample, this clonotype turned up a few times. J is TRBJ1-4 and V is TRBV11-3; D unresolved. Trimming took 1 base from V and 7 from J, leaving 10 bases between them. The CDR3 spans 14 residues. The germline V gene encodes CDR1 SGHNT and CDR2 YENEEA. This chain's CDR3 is CASSLGPGGEKLFF. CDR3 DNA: TGTGCCAGCAGCTTAGGCCCGGGCGGTGAAAAACTGTTTTTT.

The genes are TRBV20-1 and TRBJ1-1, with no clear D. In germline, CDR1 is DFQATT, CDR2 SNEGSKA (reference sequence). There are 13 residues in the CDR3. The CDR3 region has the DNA TGCAGCGCTCCCGGGAAATATCACACTGAAGCTTTCTTT. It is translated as CSAPGKYHTEAFF.

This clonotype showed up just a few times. The CDR3: CASSLGQTTQETQYF. In DNA, the CDR3 is TGTGCCAGCAGCCTAGGACAGACTACCCAAGAGACCCAGTACTTC. V gene TRBV6-6 combines with J gene TRBJ2-5, with D tentatively TRBD1 (6 bases). Germline CDR1 reads MNHNY; CDR2 reads SVGAGI (reference sequence). The CDR3 is made up of 15 amino acids. V dropped 6 bases and J dropped 1 base, with 15 bases sitting between them.

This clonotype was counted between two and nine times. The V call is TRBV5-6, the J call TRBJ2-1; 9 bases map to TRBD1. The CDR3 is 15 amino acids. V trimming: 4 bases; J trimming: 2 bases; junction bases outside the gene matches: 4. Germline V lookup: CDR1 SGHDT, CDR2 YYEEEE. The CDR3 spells CASSRNRGPYNEQFF. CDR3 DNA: TGTGCCAGCAGCCGAAACAGGGGGCCCTACAATGAGCAGTTCTTC.

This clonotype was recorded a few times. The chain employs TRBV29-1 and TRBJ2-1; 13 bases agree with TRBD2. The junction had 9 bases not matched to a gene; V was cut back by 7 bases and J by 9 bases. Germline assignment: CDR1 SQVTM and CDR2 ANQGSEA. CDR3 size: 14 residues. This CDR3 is CSAGLAGARSEQFF. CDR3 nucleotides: TGCAGCGCCGGACTAGCGGGAGCCCGGAGTGAGCAGTTCTTC.

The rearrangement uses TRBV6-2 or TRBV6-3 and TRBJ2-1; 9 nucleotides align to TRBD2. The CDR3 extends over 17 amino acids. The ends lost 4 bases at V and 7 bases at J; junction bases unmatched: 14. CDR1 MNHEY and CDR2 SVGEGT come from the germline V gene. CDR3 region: CASSSYSLAGEVNEQFF. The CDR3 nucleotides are TGTGCCAGCAGTTCCTACAGCTTAGCGGGAGAGGTTAATGAGCAGTTCTTC.